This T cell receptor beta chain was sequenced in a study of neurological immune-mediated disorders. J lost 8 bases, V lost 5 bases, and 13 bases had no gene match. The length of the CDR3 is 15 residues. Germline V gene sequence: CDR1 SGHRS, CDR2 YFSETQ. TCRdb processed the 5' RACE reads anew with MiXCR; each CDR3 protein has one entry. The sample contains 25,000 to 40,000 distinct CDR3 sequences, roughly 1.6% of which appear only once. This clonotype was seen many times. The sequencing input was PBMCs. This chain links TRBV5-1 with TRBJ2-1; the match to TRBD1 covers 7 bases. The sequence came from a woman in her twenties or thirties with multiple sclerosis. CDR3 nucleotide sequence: TGCGCCAGCAGGCCCGGGACAGAAAAGAAGGATGAGCAGTTCTTC. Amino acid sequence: CASRPGTEKKDEQFF.